A selection of T cell receptor beta chains follows, all from one sample in a study of blood T cell repertoires in COVID-19. Clones were sequenced by immunoSEQ multiplex PCR, and TCRdb holds only the in-frame ones, with some missing. This table has roughly 300,000 clones, about 83% appearing once. The sequencing input was peripheral blood. The receptors come from a woman aged 50 to 65 with acute or convalescent COVID-19. Each CDR3 is given with its conserved first and last residue. Each record gives: J gene, V gene, clone size, D gene, CDR3 DNA, CDR3 protein. D genes are given only for firm matches. For some rows the clone size is stated as once, few or many, or as a class when expanded; others skip it.

TRBJ2-7 | TRBV30 | . | . | TGTGCCTGGAGCCCCCTCCTCGGGGGTTCCTACGAGCAGTACTTC | CAWSPLLGGSYEQYF
TRBJ1-1 | TRBV29-1 | . | . | TGCAGCGTTGAGCGGGGGCTTAACACTGAAGCTTTCTTT | CSVERGLNTEAFF
TRBJ2-6 | TRBV5-1 | . | TRBD1 | TGCGCCAGCAGCCCAGGGACAGCTGGGGCCAACGTCCTGACTTTC | CASSPGTAGANVLTF
TRBJ1-3 | TRBV5-1 | . | . | TGCGCCAGCAGCTTGACAGGGACGGGAAACACCATATATTTT | CASSLTGTGNTIYF
TRBJ1-2 | TRBV5-6 | . | . | TGTGCCAGCAGGGTCTACATGGCCCAGGCTTTACTCTATGGCTACACCTTC | CASRVYMAQALLYGYTF
TRBJ2-1 | TRBV19 | . | TRBD1 | TGTGCCAGTAGTCAGGGACAGGGGGCTCACAATGAGCAGTTCTTC | CASSQGQGAHNEQFF
TRBJ2-2 | TRBV11-2 | . | . | TGTGCCAGCAGCCCTTTCCGGGGCACCGGGGAGCTGTTTTTT | CASSPFRGTGELFF
TRBJ1-2 | TRBV19 | . | . | TGTGCCAGTAGTGGGCGGGCTCAACATGGCTACACCTTC | CASSGRAQHGYTF
TRBJ1-5 | TRBV6-2/TRBV6-3 | . | TRBD1 | TGTGCCAGCAGTCTAGGGGGCAGCAATCAGCCCCAGCATTTT | CASSLGGSNQPQHF
TRBJ2-5 | TRBV5-5 | . | . | TGTGCCAGCAGCTTCGGCGGCACGGAGACCCAGTACTTC | CASSFGGTETQYF
TRBJ1-6 | TRBV30 | . | . | TGTGCCTGGAGTGTGAGTAATTCACCCCTCCACTTT | CAWSVSNSPLHF
TRBJ1-3 | TRBV25-1 | . | . | TGTGCCAGCAGTGAAGAGGGCTTTGGAAACACCATATATTTT | CASSEEGFGNTIYF
TRBJ2-7 | TRBV6-2/TRBV6-3 | once | . | TGTGCCAGCAGTTACTCCGAGCACGAGCAGTACTTC | CASSYSEHEQYF
TRBJ1-4 | TRBV2 | . | . | TGTGCCAGCAGTCATACCCGGGGGACGAAAGCCGAAAAACTGTTTTTT | CASSHTRGTKAEKLFF
TRBJ2-1 | TRBV9 | . | TRBD2 | TGTGCCAGCAGCCGCACTGGCGGGAGTTACAATGAGCAGTTCTTC | CASSRTGGSYNEQFF